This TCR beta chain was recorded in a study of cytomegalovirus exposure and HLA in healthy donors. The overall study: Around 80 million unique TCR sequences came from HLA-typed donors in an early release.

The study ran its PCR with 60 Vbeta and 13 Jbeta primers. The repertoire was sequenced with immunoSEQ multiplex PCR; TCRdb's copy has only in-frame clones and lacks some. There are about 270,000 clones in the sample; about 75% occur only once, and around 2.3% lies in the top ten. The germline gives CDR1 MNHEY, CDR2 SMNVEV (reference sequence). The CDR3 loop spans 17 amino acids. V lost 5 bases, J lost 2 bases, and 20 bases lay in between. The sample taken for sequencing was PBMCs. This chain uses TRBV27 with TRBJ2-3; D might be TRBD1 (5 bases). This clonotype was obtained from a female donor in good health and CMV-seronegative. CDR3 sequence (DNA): TGTGCCAGCAGTGCAGTTCCTCTAGGGGCTTTCACAGATACGCAGTATTTT. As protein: CASSAVPLGAFTDTQYF.